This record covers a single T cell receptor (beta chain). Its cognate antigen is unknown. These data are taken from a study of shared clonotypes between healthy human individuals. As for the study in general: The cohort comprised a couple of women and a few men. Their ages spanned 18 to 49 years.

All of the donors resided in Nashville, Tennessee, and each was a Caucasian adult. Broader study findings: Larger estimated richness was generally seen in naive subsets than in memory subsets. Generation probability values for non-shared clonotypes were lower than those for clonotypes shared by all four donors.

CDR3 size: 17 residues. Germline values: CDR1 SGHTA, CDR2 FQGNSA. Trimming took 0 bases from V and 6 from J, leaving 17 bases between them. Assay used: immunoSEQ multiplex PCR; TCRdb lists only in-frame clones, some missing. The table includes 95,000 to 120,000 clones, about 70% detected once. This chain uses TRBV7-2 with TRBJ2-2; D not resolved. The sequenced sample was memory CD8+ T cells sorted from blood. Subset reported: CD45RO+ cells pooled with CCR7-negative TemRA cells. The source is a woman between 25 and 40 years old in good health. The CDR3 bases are TGTGCCAGCAGCTTAGCGGGCAGCCCCTATGACGCCGGGGAGCTGTTTTTT. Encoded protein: CASSLAGSPYDAGELFF.